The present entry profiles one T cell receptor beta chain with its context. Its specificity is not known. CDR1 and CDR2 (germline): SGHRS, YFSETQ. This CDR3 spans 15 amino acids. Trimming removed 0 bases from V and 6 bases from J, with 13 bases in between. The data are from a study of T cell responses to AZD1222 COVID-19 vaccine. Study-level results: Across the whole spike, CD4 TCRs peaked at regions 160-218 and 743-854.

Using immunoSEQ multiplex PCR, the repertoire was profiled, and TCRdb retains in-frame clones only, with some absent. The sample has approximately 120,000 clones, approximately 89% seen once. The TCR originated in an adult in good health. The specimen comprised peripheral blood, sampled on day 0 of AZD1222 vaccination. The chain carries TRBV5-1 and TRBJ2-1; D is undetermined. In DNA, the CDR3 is TGCGCCAGCAGCTTGGAGGGTAGAGTTACCAATGAGCAGTTCTTC. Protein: CASSLEGRVTNEQFF.